The clone carrying this T cell receptor beta chain turned up a few times. Antigen unknown. This entry belongs to a study of molecular identifiers for immune sequencing clone quantification. Study-level background: For replicates, RNA isolated from roughly 20,000 or 100,000 naive CD8 cells was divided into five portions, of which four were sequenced. Study observations and caveats: For highly expanded clones, sizes could be underestimated when identical TCR molecules share a barcode.

V dropped 8 bases and J dropped 3 bases, with 13 bases sitting between them. The CDR3 runs to 13 residues. The bulk TCR libraries were made with methods described before and with listed TCR primers. TCRdb re-derived calls from the PCR reads in MiXCR, one entry per CDR3 protein. The sample holds approximately 550,000 distinct CDR3 sequences; roughly a fifth are singletons and the top ten take around 0.84%. Sequencing was performed on naive CD8+ T cells from blood, with Jurkat cell RNA spiked in. Stated subset: FACS-sorted CD8+CD4-CCR7+CD45RA+ naive T cells. The chain combines TRBV12-3 or TRBV12-4 with TRBJ1-1, with D possibly matching TRBD1 (6 bases). This TCR derives from a human donor in good health. Some libraries in this study had Jurkat cell RNA spiked in. CDR3 in amino acids: CASVWGRHTEAFF. For the CDR3, the DNA is TGTGCCAGCGTCTGGGGGCGGCACACTGAAGCTTTCTTT.